One TCR beta chain is described in this entry. The data were taken from a study of identical twins. The CDR3 length is 15 residues. With V trimmed by 2 bases and J by 3 bases, 6 bases remained unmatched. The germline CDR1 and CDR2 sequences are MNHNS and SASEGT. TCRdb analysed the 5' RACE reads with MiXCR anew, one entry per CDR3 protein. The repertoire consists of 700,000 or so distinct CDR3 sequences, with 8.5% to 9% occurring once and the leading ten covering roughly 0.9%. The same specimen was also included in a second study, on yellow fever vaccine responses in identical twins.

The sequence was obtained from a woman aged 18-29 years in good health. Sequencing was performed on PBMCs. The rearrangement uses TRBV6-1 and TRBJ2-7; TRBD1 aligns across 8 bases. CDR3 sequence (DNA): TGTGCCAGCAGTGAATCAGGGGGCGGACTCTACGAGCAGTACTTC. It encodes CASSESGGGLYEQYF.